This T cell receptor (beta chain) appears in the sequencing data of a study of T-cell reconstitution after alpha-beta-depleted transplantation in children. Germline CDR1 reads LGHNA; CDR2 reads YSLEER. V was pared by 3 bases and J by 4 bases, with 16 bases of the junction left unmatched. The CDR3 loop spans 19 amino acids. Findings and caveats of the study: The authors attributed T-cell counts and diversity one year after transplant mostly to newly produced T cells. Day-60 TCRbeta diversity that was high in some patients was derived from surviving recipient T cells and thymic progenitors. Several hundred graft clones that had expanded were reportedly the source of alpha-beta T cells about two months after transplant.

Unique molecular identifiers were built into the TCRbeta library. TCRdb re-called the PCR reads through MiXCR, storing one row per CDR3 protein. The table includes about 980,000 distinct CDR3 sequences, around 30% detected once. In its sample, this clonotype was seen a few times. Its antigen is not known. The receptor's source is a boy in the first two years of life who had a stem cell transplant for SCID, so the T cells may come from the graft donor. This rearrangement joins TRBV4-3 to TRBJ2-1; TRBD1 matches at 9 bases. The sequences come from PBMCs, mostly from graft donor cells, collected 360 days after TCRalphabeta/CD19-depleted stem cell transplant. CDR3 DNA: TGCGCCAGCAGCCAGCTTCCGGGCTCTCGGGACAGGGCATACAATGAGCAGTTCTTC. Translating it yields CASSQLPGSRDRAYNEQFF.